The entry below describes one T cell receptor (beta chain). The sample holds other DNA sequences that translate to the same CDR3. Sequenced by immunoSEQ multiplex PCR; TCRdb stores in-frame clones only, minus some. Of roughly 680,000 clones listed, around 70% are singletons. Caucasian adults residing in Nashville, Tennessee made up all the donors. V lost 3 bases and J lost 1, with 11 bases in between. There are 15 residues in the CDR3. Germline CDR1 SGHRS, CDR2 YFSETQ. The sample belongs to a study of shared clonotypes between healthy human individuals. Looking at the study overall: The donor pool was made up of two women and three men aged 18 to 49. Per-donor plates numbered three CD4 naive, three CD4 memory, two CD8 naive and one CD8 memory.

This clonotype originated in a woman in her 30s in good health. The sample taken for sequencing was memory CD4+ T cells sorted from blood. Subset specified: CD45RA-negative fraction. The gene calls are TRBV5-1 and TRBJ2-1, with D possibly being TRBD1 (6 bases). CDR3 in amino acids: CASSSDSLSYNEQFF. Here the CDR3 DNA reads TGCGCCAGCAGCTCGGACAGCCTTTCCTACAATGAGCAGTTCTTC.